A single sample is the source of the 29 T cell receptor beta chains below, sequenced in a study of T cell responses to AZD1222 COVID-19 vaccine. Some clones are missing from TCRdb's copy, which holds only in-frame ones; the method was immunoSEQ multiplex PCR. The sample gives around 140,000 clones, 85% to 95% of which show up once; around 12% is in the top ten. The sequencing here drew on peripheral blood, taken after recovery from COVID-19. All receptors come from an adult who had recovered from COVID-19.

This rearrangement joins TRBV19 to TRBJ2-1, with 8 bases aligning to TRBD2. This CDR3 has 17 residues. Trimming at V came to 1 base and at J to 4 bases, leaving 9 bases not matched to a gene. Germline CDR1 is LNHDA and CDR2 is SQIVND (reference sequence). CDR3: CASSIGAGTRAYNEQFF. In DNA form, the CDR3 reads TGTGCCAGTAGTATAGGAGCGGGGACTAGAGCATACAATGAGCAGTTCTTC.

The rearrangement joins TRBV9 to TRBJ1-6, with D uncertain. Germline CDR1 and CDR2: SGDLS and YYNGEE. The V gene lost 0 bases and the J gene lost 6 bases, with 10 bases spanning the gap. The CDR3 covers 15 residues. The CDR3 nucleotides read TGTGCCAGCAGCGTAGATAGGGAGAGTAATTCACCCCTCCACTTT. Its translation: CASSVDRESNSPLHF.

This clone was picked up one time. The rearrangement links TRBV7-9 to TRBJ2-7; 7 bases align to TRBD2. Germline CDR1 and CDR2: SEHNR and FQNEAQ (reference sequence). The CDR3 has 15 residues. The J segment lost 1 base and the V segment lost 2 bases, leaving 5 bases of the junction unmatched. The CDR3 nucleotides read TGTGCCAGCAGCTTACGGTCGGGGGGATCCTACGAGCAGTACTTC. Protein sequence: CASSLRSGGSYEQYF.

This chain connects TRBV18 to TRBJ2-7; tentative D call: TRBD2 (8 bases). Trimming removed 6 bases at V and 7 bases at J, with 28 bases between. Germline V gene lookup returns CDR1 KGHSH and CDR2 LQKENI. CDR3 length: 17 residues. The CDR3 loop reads CASSRDSVVTSAGEQYF. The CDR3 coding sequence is TGTGCCAGCTCCCGGGACAGCGTCGTGACTAGCGCTGGGGAGCAGTACTTC.

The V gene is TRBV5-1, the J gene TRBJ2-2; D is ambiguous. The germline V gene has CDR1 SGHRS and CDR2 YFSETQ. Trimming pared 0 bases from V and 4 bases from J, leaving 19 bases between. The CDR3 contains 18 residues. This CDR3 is CASSLVLSANIGTGELFF. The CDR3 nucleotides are TGCGCCAGCAGCTTGGTGCTCAGTGCCAATATAGGCACCGGGGAGCTGTTTTTT.

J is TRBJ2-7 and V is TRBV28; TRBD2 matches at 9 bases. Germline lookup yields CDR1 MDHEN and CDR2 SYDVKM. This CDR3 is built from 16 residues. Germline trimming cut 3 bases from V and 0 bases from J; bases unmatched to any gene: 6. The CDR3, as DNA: TGTGCCAGCAGTTTGGGAATTAGCGGGAGCTCCTACGAGCAGTACTTC. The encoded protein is CASSLGISGSSYEQYF.

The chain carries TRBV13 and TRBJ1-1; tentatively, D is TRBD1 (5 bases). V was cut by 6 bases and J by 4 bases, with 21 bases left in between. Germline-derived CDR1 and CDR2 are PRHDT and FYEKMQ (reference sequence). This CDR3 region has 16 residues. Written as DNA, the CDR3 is TGTGCCAGCAGACGTATCTGGGGCCAGAGGGGCACTGAAGCTTTCTTT. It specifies CASRRIWGQRGTEAFF. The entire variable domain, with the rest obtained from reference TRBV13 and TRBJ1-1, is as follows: AAGVIQSPRHLIKEKRETATLKCYPIPRHDTVYWYQQGPGQDPQFLISFYEKMQSDKGSIPDRFSAQQFSDYHSELNMSSLELGDSALYFCASRRIWGQRGTEAFFGQGTRLTVV.

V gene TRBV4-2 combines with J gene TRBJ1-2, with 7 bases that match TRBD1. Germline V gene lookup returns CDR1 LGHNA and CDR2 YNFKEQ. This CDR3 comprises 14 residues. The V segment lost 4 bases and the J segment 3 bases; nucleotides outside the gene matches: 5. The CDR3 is CASSPLGTDYGYTF. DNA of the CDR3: TGTGCCAGCAGCCCCCTGGGGACAGACTATGGCTACACCTTC.

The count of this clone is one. The chain's CDR3 is CASSLAYGYTF. The CDR3 region has the DNA TGTGCCAGCAGTCTGGCCTATGGCTACACCTTC. The chain has TRBV6-5 and TRBJ1-2, with no clear D. V lost 5 bases to trimming and J lost 4 bases, with 5 bases between them. Germline lookup yields CDR1 MNHEY and CDR2 SVGAGI. The CDR3 has 11 amino acids.

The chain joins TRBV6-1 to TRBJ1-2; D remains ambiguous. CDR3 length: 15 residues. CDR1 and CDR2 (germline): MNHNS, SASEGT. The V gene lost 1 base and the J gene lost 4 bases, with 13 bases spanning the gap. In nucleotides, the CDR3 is TGTGCCAGCAGTGAAGTGAGCAGCCCCGTCTATGGCTACACCTTC. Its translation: CASSEVSSPVYGYTF.

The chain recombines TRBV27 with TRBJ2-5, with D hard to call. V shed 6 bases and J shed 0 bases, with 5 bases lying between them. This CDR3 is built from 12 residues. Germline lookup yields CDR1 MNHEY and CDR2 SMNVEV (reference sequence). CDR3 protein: CASRGDQETQYF. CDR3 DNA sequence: TGTGCCAGCAGGGGTGACCAAGAGACCCAGTACTTC.

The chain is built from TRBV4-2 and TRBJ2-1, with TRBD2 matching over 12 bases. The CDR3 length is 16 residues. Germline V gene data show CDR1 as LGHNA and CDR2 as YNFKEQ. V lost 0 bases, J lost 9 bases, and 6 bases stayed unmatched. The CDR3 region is CASSQELLAGGPEQFF. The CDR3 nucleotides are TGTGCCAGCAGCCAAGAACTCCTAGCGGGAGGGCCTGAGCAGTTCTTC.

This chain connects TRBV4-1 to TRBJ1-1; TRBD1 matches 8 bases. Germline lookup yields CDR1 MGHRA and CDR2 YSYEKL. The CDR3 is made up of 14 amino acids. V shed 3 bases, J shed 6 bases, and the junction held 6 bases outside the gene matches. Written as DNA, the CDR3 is TGCGCCAGCAGCCAGGCAGGGGGCTCCGCTGAAGCTTTCTTT. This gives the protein CASSQAGGSAEAFF.

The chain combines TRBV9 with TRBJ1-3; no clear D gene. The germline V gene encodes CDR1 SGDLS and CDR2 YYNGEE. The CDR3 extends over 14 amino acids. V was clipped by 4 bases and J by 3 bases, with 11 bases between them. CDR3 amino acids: CASSPRPGGNTIYF. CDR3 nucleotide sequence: TGTGCCAGCAGCCCCCGCCCCGGTGGAAACACCATATATTTT. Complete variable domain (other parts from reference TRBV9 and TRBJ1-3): DSGVTQTPKHLITATGQRVTLRCSPRSGDLSVYWYQQSLDQGLQFLIQYYNGEERAKGNILERFSAQQFPDLHSELNLSSLELGDSALYFCASSPRPGGNTIYFGEGSWLTVV.

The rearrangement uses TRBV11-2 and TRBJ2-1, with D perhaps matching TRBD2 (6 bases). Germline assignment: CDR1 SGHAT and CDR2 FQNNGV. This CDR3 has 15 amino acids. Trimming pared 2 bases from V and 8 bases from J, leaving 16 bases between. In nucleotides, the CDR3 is TGTGCCAGCAGCTTAAGGCGGGATGGAGCGGATGAGCAGTTCTTC. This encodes CASSLRRDGADEQFF. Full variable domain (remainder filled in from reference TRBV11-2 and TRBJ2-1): EAGVAQSPRYKIIEKRQSVAFWCNPISGHATLYWYQQILGQGPKLLIQFQNNGVVDDSQLPKDRFSAERLKGVDSTLKIQPAKLEDSAVYLCASSLRRDGADEQFFGPGTRLTVL.

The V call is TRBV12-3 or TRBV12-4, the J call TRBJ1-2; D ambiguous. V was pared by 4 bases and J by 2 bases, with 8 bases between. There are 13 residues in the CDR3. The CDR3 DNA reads TGTGCCAGCAGTTCCGACAAGAACTATGGCTACACCTTC. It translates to CASSSDKNYGYTF.

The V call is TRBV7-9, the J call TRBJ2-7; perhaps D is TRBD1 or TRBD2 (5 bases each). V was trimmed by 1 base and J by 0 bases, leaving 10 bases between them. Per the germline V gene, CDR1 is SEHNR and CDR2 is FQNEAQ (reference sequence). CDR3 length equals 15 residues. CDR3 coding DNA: TGTGCCAGCAGCTTAGGAGGGGATAGCTCCTACGAGCAGTACTTC. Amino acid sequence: CASSLGGDSSYEQYF.

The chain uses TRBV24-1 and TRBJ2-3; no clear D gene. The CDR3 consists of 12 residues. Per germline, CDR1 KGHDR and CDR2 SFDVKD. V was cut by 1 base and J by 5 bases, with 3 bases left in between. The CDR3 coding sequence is TGTGCCACCAGTGATTTCGGAGATACGCAGTATTTT. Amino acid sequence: CATSDFGDTQYF.

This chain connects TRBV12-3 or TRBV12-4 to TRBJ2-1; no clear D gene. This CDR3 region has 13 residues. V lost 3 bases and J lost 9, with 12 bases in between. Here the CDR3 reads CASSFGSFIEQFF. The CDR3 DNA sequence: TGTGCCAGCAGTTTCGGGTCCTTTATTGAGCAGTTCTTC.

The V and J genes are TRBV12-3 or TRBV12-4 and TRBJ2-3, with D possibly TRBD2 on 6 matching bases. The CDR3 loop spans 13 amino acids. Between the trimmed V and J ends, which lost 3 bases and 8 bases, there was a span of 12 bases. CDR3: CASSFTGAFTQYF. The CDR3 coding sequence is TGTGCCAGCAGTTTTACGGGAGCTTTTACGCAGTATTTT.

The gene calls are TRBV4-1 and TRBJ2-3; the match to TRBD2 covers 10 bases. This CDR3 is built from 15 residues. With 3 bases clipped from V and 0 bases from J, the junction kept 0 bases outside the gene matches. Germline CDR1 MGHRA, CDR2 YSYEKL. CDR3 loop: CASSQTSGSTDTQYF. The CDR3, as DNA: TGCGCCAGCAGCCAGACTAGCGGGAGCACAGATACGCAGTATTTT.

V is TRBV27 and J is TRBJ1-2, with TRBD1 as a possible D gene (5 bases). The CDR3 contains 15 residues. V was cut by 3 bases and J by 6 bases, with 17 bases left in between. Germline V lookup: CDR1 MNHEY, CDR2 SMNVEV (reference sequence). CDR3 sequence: CASSFRRDQRDGYTF. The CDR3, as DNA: TGTGCCAGCAGTTTTAGGCGGGACCAGAGGGATGGCTACACCTTC.

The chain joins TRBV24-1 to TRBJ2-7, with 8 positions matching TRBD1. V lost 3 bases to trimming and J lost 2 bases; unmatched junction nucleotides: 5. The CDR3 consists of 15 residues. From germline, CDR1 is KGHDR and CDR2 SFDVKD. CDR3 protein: CATSDKGQATYEQYF. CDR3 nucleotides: TGTGCCACCAGTGATAAGGGACAGGCCACCTACGAGCAGTACTTC.

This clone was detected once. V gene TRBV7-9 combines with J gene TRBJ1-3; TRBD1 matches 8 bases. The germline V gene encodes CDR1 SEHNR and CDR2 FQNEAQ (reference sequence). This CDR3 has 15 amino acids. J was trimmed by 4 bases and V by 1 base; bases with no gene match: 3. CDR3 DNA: TGTGCCAGCAGCTTAGTGGACAGGGCCGGAAACACCATATATTTT. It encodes CASSLVDRAGNTIYF.

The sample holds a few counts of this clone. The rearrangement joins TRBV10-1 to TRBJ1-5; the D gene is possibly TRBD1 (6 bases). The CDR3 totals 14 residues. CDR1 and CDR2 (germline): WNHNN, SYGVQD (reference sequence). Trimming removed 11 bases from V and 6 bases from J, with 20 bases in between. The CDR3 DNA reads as TGCGCCCTACTTTTTGAGGGGGTTGGTCAGCCCCAGCATTTT. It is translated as CALLFEGVGQPQHF.

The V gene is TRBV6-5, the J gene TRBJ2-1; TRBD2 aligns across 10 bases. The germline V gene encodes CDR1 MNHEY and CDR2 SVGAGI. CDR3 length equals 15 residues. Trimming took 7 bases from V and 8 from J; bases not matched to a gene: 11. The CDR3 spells CASMESGRAVDEQFF. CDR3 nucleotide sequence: TGTGCCAGCATGGAGAGCGGGAGGGCCGTGGATGAGCAGTTCTTC.

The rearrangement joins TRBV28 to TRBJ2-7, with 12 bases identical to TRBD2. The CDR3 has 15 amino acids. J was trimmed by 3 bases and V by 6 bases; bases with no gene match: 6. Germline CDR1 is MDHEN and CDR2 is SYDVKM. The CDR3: CASRLLTSGSYEQYF. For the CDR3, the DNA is TGTGCCAGCAGGCTCTTGACTAGCGGGAGCTACGAGCAGTACTTC.

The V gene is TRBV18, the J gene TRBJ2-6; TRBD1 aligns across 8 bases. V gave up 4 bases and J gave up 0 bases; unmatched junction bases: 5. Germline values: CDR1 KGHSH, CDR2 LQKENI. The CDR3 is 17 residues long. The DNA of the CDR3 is TGTGCCAGCTCACGGCGGACAGGGACCTCTGGGGCCAACGTCCTGACTTTC. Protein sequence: CASSRRTGTSGANVLTF. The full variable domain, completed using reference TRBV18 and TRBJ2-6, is NAGVMQNPRHLVRRRGQEARLRCSPMKGHSHVYWYRQLPEEGLKFMVYLQKENIIDESGMPKERFSAEFPKEGPSILRIQQVVRGDSAAYFCASSRRTGTSGANVLTFGAGSRLTVL.

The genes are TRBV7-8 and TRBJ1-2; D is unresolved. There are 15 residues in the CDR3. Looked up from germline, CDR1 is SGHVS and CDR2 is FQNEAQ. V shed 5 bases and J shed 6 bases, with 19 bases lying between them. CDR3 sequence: CASSEFRTLPNGYTF. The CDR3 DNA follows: TGTGCCAGCAGCGAGTTTCGGACCCTACCCAATGGCTACACCTTC.